These 30 T cell receptor beta chains share one sample of origin, sequenced in a study of blood T cells in healthy people across ages. Alongside a J-beta primer mix, a sample-barcoded 5' primer served in a second PCR lasting roughly 7 to 11 cycles. MiXCR, applied by TCRdb to the 5' RACE reads, yields one record per CDR3 protein. The table includes roughly 1.5 million distinct CDR3 sequences, 40% to 45% detected once. The sample was blood. Receptors originate from a woman aged 18-35 years in good health.

The sample holds a few counts of this clonotype. The V call is TRBV7-8, the J call TRBJ1-1, with a tentative D call TRBD1 (5 bases). CDR1 is SGHVS and CDR2 is FQNEAQ in the germline V gene. CDR3 length: 16 amino acids. Trimming pared 7 bases from V and 0 bases from J, leaving 18 bases between. In DNA, the CDR3 is TGTGCCAGCATCTCTCTCCCGAGACAGTTGAACACTGAAGCTTTCTTT. Residues: CASISLPRQLNTEAFF.

Only a few counts were recorded for this clonotype. V gene TRBV4-1 combines with J gene TRBJ2-1; D perhaps matches TRBD2 (5 bases). The V gene's germline CDR1 is MGHRA and CDR2 YSYEKL. CDR3 length: 13 residues. V was trimmed by 3 bases and J by 8 bases, leaving 11 bases between them. Here the CDR3 DNA reads TGCGCCAGCAGCCAGGACTCCTGGGATGAGCAGTTCTTC. Its protein product is CASSQDSWDEQFF.

The chain has TRBV9 and TRBJ1-2; no firm D call. This CDR3 has 12 amino acids. Trimming took off 3 bases at V and 8 bases at J, with 11 bases between the two ends. The germline V gene encodes CDR1 SGDLS and CDR2 YYNGEE. The CDR3 coding sequence is TGTGCCAGCAGCGCTTTTTTGGGAGGCTACACCTTC. It encodes CASSAFLGGYTF.

The rearrangement links TRBV5-1 to TRBJ1-2; D might be TRBD1 (6 bases). Looked up from germline, CDR1 is SGHRS and CDR2 is YFSETQ. The CDR3 has 13 amino acids. V dropped 4 bases and J dropped 8 bases, with 15 bases sitting between them. The CDR3 DNA reads as TGCGCCAGCAGCCTAGACGGGGGGCCAGGCTACACCTTC. It specifies CASSLDGGPGYTF.

This chain connects TRBV27 to TRBJ1-6, with TRBD1 identical over 8 bases. Looked up from germline, CDR1 is MNHEY and CDR2 is SMNVEV (reference sequence). This CDR3 spans 17 amino acids. Trimming took 6 bases from V and 7 from J; bases not matched to a gene: 14. The CDR3 DNA is TGTGCCAGCAGCCGACAGGGGACAAAGGGCAAAAATTCACCCCTCCACTTT. Amino acids: CASSRQGTKGKNSPLHF.

This chain uses TRBV29-1 with TRBJ1-2; D perhaps matches TRBD1 (6 bases). The CDR3 is 11 amino acids. The V and J ends lost 2 bases and 6 bases respectively, with 7 bases between them. Germline V gene lookup returns CDR1 SQVTM and CDR2 ANQGSEA. In DNA form, the CDR3 reads TGCAGCGTTGAAACAGGGAATGGCTACACCTTC. This gives the protein CSVETGNGYTF.

The V and J genes are TRBV3-1 and TRBJ2-7; a weak D match, TRBD2 (6 bases). Near its end, the DNA agrees better with TRBJ2-5, so the J call may be wrong. From germline, CDR1 is LGHDT and CDR2 YNNKEL (reference sequence). The CDR3 loop spans 14 amino acids. Written as DNA, the CDR3 is TGTGCCAGCAGCCCATTAGCGGTACGGAGGACCCAGTACTTC. Translation: CASSPLAVRRTQYF.

This chain joins TRBV7-9 and TRBJ2-1; perhaps TRBD1 as D (5 bases). Germline-derived CDR1 and CDR2 are SEHNR and FQNEAQ (reference sequence). The CDR3 is 15 amino acids. The germline V and J ends were trimmed by 0 bases and 9 bases, with 15 bases remaining between them. CDR3 in amino acids: CASSLAPRGQGEQFF. The CDR3 region has the DNA TGTGCCAGCAGCTTAGCTCCTAGGGGCCAGGGTGAGCAGTTCTTC.

V gene TRBV7-9 combines with J gene TRBJ2-1; TRBD2 matches at 7 bases. The CDR3 runs 16 residues. V gave up 4 bases and J gave up 0 bases; unmatched junction bases: 6. The germline V gene encodes CDR1 SEHNR and CDR2 FQNEAQ (reference sequence). CDR3 sequence reads: CASSSRLAHSYNEQFF. Written as DNA, the CDR3 is TGTGCCAGCAGCTCCCGACTAGCTCACTCCTACAATGAGCAGTTCTTC.

This clonotype was counted between two and nine times. The V gene is TRBV7-2, the J gene TRBJ1-2, with D perhaps TRBD1 (5 bases). The CDR3 sequence is 13 residues long. In germline, CDR1 is SGHTA, CDR2 FQGNSA. Trimming removed 2 bases at V and 4 bases at J, with 8 bases between. The CDR3 bases are TGTGCCAGCAGCTTACGACAGATCTATGGCTACACCTTC. Amino acids: CASSLRQIYGYTF.

This clonotype came up a few times. V gene TRBV7-8 combines with J gene TRBJ1-2; perhaps TRBD1 as D (6 bases). The CDR3 totals 16 residues. Germline CDR1 is SGHVS and CDR2 is FQNEAQ. Trimming left V 3 bases short and J 7 bases short, with 21 bases between. This chain's CDR3 is CASSFNRDGGGIGYTF. The CDR3 nucleotides read TGTGCCAGCAGCTTTAACCGGGACGGAGGGGGAATTGGCTACACCTTC.

The chain links TRBV3-1 to TRBJ1-2, with D possibly matching TRBD1 (6 bases). Trimming cost V 7 bases and J 0 bases, with 12 bases left between them. The CDR3 is made up of 14 amino acids. Germline-derived CDR1 and CDR2 are LGHDT and YNNKEL (reference sequence). The CDR3 region has the DNA TGTGCCAGCACCCTGACAGGTACTAACTATGGCTACACCTTC. Its translation is CASTLTGTNYGYTF. Full variable domain (remainder filled in from reference TRBV3-1 and TRBJ1-2): DTAVSQTPKYLVTQMGNDKSIKCEQNLGHDTMYWYKQDSKKFLKIMFSYNNKELIINETVPNRFSPKSPDKAHLNLHINSLELGDSAVYFCASTLTGTNYGYTFGSGTRLTVV.

The V and J genes are TRBV28 and TRBJ2-3; possibly TRBD1 or TRBD2 for D (6 bases each). Per the germline V gene, CDR1 is MDHEN and CDR2 is SYDVKM. The CDR3 extends over 16 amino acids. V was clipped by 2 bases and J by 2 bases, with 14 bases between them. As DNA, the CDR3 is TGTGCCAGCAGTTTACCGGGGGCGGTACACACAGATACGCAGTATTTT. It is translated as CASSLPGAVHTDTQYF.

J is TRBJ1-5 and V is TRBV6-1; D call uncertain. V dropped 7 bases and J dropped 0 bases, with 7 bases sitting between them. The CDR3 has 13 residues. Germline V CDR1 and CDR2: MNHNS, SASEGT. CDR3 loop: CASKDISNQPQHF. The CDR3 nucleotides are TGTGCCAGCAAAGACATTAGCAATCAGCCCCAGCATTTT.

The gene calls are TRBV27 and TRBJ2-7; 7 nucleotides match TRBD1. The length of the CDR3 is 16 residues. The V gene's germline CDR1 is MNHEY and CDR2 SMNVEV (reference sequence). The V and J ends lost 6 bases and 7 bases, in that order; junction bases with no gene match: 18. The CDR3 is CASSPIGSRGNNEQYF. In DNA form, the CDR3 reads TGTGCCAGCAGCCCCATTGGGAGCAGGGGGAATAATGAGCAGTACTTC.

The V gene is TRBV27, the J gene TRBJ2-6; tentative D call: TRBD2 (5 bases). With 1 base removed from V and 2 bases from J, the gap between germline ends came to 12 bases. Germline V CDR1 and CDR2: MNHEY, SMNVEV (reference sequence). The CDR3 is 17 residues long. CDR3 loop: CASSLFPDSAGANVLTF. Written as DNA, the CDR3 is TGTGCCAGCAGTTTATTTCCAGATAGCGCTGGGGCCAACGTCCTGACTTTC.

V usage is TRBV7-2 and J usage is TRBJ1-1; D possibly corresponds to TRBD1 (5 bases). CDR1 and CDR2 from the germline V gene are SGHTA and FQGNSA. Deletions cut 4 bases from V and 3 bases from J, with 15 bases between. The CDR3 loop spans 15 amino acids. The CDR3 loop is CASSSPQGAHTEAFF. For the CDR3, the DNA is TGTGCCAGCAGCTCTCCTCAGGGTGCCCACACTGAAGCTTTCTTT. The full variable domain, completed using reference TRBV7-2 and TRBJ1-1, is GAGVSQSPSNKVTEKGKDVELRCDPISGHTALYWYRQSLGQGLEFLIYFQGNSAPDKSGLPSDRFSAERTGGSVSTLTIQRTQQEDSAVYLCASSSPQGAHTEAFFGQGTRLTVV.

This clonotype was counted a few times. A much larger clone lies a single base off, so this may be a read error. This chain's CDR3 is CASSARVSSYEQYF. CDR3 in DNA: TGTGCCAGCAGCGCCAGGGTCAGCTCCTACGAGCAGTACTTC. V and J are TRBV7-2 and TRBJ2-7; D may be TRBD1 (5 bases). Germline V gene sequence: CDR1 SGHTA, CDR2 FQGNSA. Trimming removed 5 bases from V and 0 bases from J, with 11 bases in between. The CDR3 consists of 14 residues.

This chain uses TRBV6-2 or TRBV6-3 with TRBJ2-7; D may match TRBD1 or TRBD2 (5 bases each). The germline gives CDR1 MNHEY, CDR2 SVGEGT. Between the trimmed V and J ends, which lost 6 bases and 3 bases, there was a span of 15 bases. The CDR3 runs 14 residues. Here the CDR3 DNA reads TGTGCCAGCAGAACCCGGGACGGAAGCTACGAGCAGTACTTC. As protein: CASRTRDGSYEQYF.

There are a few counts of this clonotype. This chain connects TRBV28 to TRBJ2-5; 7 nucleotides line up with TRBD1. This CDR3 contains 14 residues. Trimming removed 5 bases from V and 5 bases from J; junction bases left unmatched: 8. CDR1 and CDR2 (germline): MDHEN, SYDVKM. CDR3: CASSGTVALETQYF. Here the CDR3 DNA reads TGTGCCAGCAGTGGGACAGTGGCGCTCGAGACCCAGTACTTC.

Details on this clonotype: One end of the junction varies from germline; a read error may be responsible. The CDR3, as DNA: TGCGCCTGCAGCCAAGACCAGACAGGGGTTGGCAATGAGCAGTTCTTC. Translation: CACSQDQTGVGNEQFF. V and J are TRBV4-3 and TRBJ2-1; 8 bases align to TRBD1. The CDR3 extends over 16 amino acids. Germline V CDR1 and CDR2: LGHNA, YSLEER.

The chain uses TRBV20-1 and TRBJ1-1; 9 nucleotides align to TRBD1. Trimming took 4 bases from V and 4 from J; bases not matched to a gene: 7. Germline loops: CDR1 DFQATT, CDR2 SNEGSKA (reference sequence). The CDR3 is 14 residues long. The CDR3: CSAINRGLGTEAFF. CDR3 nucleotides: TGCAGTGCTATTAACAGGGGGCTAGGCACTGAAGCTTTCTTT.

The chain couples TRBV7-2 to TRBJ1-4; D gene uncertain. The CDR3 loop spans 17 amino acids. Trimming stripped 5 bases from V and 0 bases from J, with 16 bases between. Germline CDR1 is SGHTA and CDR2 is FQGNSA. The CDR3 bases are TGTGCCAGCAGCCCAAACCCCAGGCCTGCAACTAATGAAAAACTGTTTTTT. It yields the protein CASSPNPRPATNEKLFF.

The chain has TRBV6-1 and TRBJ1-6; no definite D call. Germline V gene sequence: CDR1 MNHNS, CDR2 SASEGT. The CDR3 extends over 18 amino acids. Trimming cost V 1 base and J 1 base, with 14 bases left between them. CDR3 DNA: TGTGCCAGCAGTGAAGATCGGAGGGAAGCATCCTATAATTCACCCCTCCACTTT. Translating gives CASSEDRREASYNSPLHF.

The chain uses TRBV6-5 and TRBJ1-4, with 8 bases fitting TRBD1. Germline assignment: CDR1 MNHEY and CDR2 SVGAGI. J lost 7 bases, V lost 4 bases, and 5 bases had no gene match. The CDR3 totals 14 residues. The DNA of the CDR3 is TGTGCCAGCAGTTGGACAGGGTGGGGTGAAAAACTGTTTTTT. This gives the protein CASSWTGWGEKLFF.

J is TRBJ2-5 and V is TRBV27, with 11 bases aligning to TRBD1. Germline V gives CDR1 MNHEY, CDR2 SMNVEV (reference sequence). The V gene end was trimmed by 6 bases and the J gene end by 11 bases; junction bases not matched to a gene: 5. The CDR3 totals 12 residues. The CDR3 nucleotides are TGTGCCAGCAGGACGGGACAGGGGGTGCAGTACTTC. Translated: CASRTGQGVQYF.

The rearrangement links TRBV27 to TRBJ2-7; 11 bases are shared with TRBD2. The J call is doubtful: the DNA matches TRBJ2-5 better. The germline gives CDR1 MNHEY, CDR2 SMNVEV (reference sequence). There are 16 residues in the CDR3. The CDR3 coding sequence is TGTGCCAGCAGTCACTCACTAGCGGGAGTTTTGGAGACCCAGTACTTC. It yields the protein CASSHSLAGVLETQYF.

This clonotype was recorded a few times. V usage is TRBV12-3 or TRBV12-4 and J usage is TRBJ2-3, with a tentative D call TRBD1 (5 bases). This CDR3 is built from 13 residues. V was cut by 5 bases and J by 6 bases, with 12 bases left in between. The chain's CDR3 is CASSVSRADTQYF. As DNA, the CDR3 is TGTGCCAGCAGTGTATCCAGGGCGGATACGCAGTATTTT.

The chain is built from TRBV28 and TRBJ2-1; D ambiguous. The ends were cut back, 5 bases at V and 6 bases at J, with 23 bases in the middle. There are 17 residues in the CDR3. The V gene's germline CDR1 is MDHEN and CDR2 SYDVKM. The CDR3 loop is CASSTRTPADRSNEQFF. Written as DNA, the CDR3 is TGTGCCAGCAGTACCCGGACGCCGGCGGACCGCAGCAATGAGCAGTTCTTC.

This clonotype has at least ten counts. This sequence joins TRBV5-1 and TRBJ2-3; perhaps TRBD2 as D (5 bases). CDR1 and CDR2 (germline): SGHRS, YFSETQ. V was shortened by 0 bases and J by 2 bases, with 10 bases between the two germline ends. CDR3 length equals 15 residues. CDR3 DNA: TGCGCCAGCAGCTTGGTGGTCGGGAACACAGATACGCAGTATTTT. This gives the protein CASSLVVGNTDTQYF.